This T cell receptor beta chain came from a study of cytomegalovirus exposure and HLA in healthy donors. Study-level results: The investigators catalogued 150 to 200 TCR beta chains as cytomegalovirus-associated. Later analysis showed most CMV-associated TCR beta chains appearing HLA-restricted. Reported performance of the classifier showed diagnosis of cytomegalovirus status with high specificity and sensitivity.

This clone appeared a few times. Its antigen is as yet unknown. Primers for the PCR totalled 60 Vbeta and 13 Jbeta. Clones were sequenced by immunoSEQ multiplex PCR, and TCRdb holds only the in-frame ones, with some missing. In the table there are over 95,000 clones, about 80% of which are singletons. The CDR3 is 17 amino acids. Germline CDR1 SGHRS, CDR2 YFSETQ. V shed 1 base, J shed 5 bases, and the junction held 9 bases outside the gene matches. Sequenced input: PBMCs. The receptor was isolated from a woman in her twenties or thirties in good health and CMV-seropositive. The chain links TRBV5-1 to TRBJ2-3; 11 nucleotides align to TRBD2. CDR3 nucleotides: TGCGCCAGCAGCTTGTCCCCTCTAGCGGGGGGTGAAGATACGCAGTATTTT. Translation gives CASSLSPLAGGEDTQYF.